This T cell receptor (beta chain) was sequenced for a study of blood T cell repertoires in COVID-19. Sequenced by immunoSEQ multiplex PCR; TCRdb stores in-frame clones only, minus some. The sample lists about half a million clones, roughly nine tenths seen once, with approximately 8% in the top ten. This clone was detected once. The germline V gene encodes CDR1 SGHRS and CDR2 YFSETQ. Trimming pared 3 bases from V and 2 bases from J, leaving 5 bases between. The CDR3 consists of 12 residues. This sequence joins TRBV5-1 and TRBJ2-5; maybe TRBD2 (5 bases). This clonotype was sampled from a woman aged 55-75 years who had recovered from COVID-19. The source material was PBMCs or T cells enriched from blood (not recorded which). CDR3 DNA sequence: TGCGCCAGCAGCTGGGAGCAAGAGACCCAGTACTTC. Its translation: CASSWEQETQYF. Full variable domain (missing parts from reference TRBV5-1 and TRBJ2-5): KAGVTQTPRYLIKTRGQQVTLSCSPISGHRSVSWYQQTPGQGLQFLFEYFSETQRNKGNFPGRFSGRQFSNSRSEMNVSTLELGDSALYLCASSWEQETQYFGPGTRLLVL.